This T cell receptor beta chain was observed in a study of blood T cell repertoires in COVID-19. Across the whole study: Samples representing acute and convalescent COVID-19 were sourced from the United States, Italy and Spain. The cDNA or gDNA used as material had been derived from T cells, B-cell-depleted T cells, or PBMCs.

V lost 0 bases and J lost 4; bases outside the gene matches: 7. The CDR3 has 18 amino acids. Per the germline V gene, CDR1 is SGHVS and CDR2 is FNYEAQ. The repertoire was sequenced with immunoSEQ multiplex PCR; TCRdb's copy has only in-frame clones and lacks some. There are just over 150,000 clones in the sample; 92% occur only once, and 4.8% lies in the top ten. The source is a man under 40 with COVID-19, enrolled during active disease. The V gene is TRBV7-6, the J gene TRBJ2-1, with 12 bases identical to TRBD2. The sequencing sample was made of peripheral blood. CDR3 protein: CASSLASSGRGTYNEQFF. The CDR3, as DNA: TGTGCCAGCAGCTTAGCGTCTAGCGGGAGGGGGACTTACAATGAGCAGTTCTTC.